Here is one TCR beta chain with its context. Per the authors' pipeline: The assay estimated nucleated cells by amplifying reference gene primers. Profiled with immunoSEQ multiplex PCR; TCRdb holds only in-frame clones, not every one. V and J calls and clone size come straight from that table; D and trimming were deduced from the DNA. The data contain roughly 130,000 clones, 70% to 85% of them singletons. The data are from a study of blood T cell repertoires in COVID-19. Study as a whole: The United States, Italy and Spain supplied acute and convalescent COVID-19 samples.

J lost 10 bases, V lost 0 bases, and 9 bases had no gene match. Germline-derived CDR1 and CDR2 are SGHRS and YFSETQ. The CDR3 runs 14 residues. This clonotype was sampled from an elderly woman with acute or convalescent COVID-19. The chain couples TRBV5-1 to TRBJ1-1, with 7 bases matching TRBD1. Input material: peripheral blood. CDR3 amino acids: CASSLERGLAGAFF. The CDR3 bases are TGCGCCAGCAGCTTGGAAAGGGGGCTGGCTGGAGCTTTCTTT.